The 5 T cell receptor beta chains reported below all come from one sample, sequenced in a study of cytomegalovirus exposure and HLA in healthy donors. Using immunoSEQ multiplex PCR, the repertoire was profiled, and TCRdb retains in-frame clones only, with some absent. This table has 220,000 or so clones, approximately 90% appearing once. The sample taken for sequencing was PBMCs. These receptors came from a woman between 18 and 29 years old in good health and CMV-seronegative.

J is TRBJ1-1 and V is TRBV28; TRBD1 is a possible D gene (6 bases). This CDR3 contains 14 residues. V was clipped by 6 bases and J by 0 bases, with 11 bases between them. In germline, CDR1 is MDHEN, CDR2 SYDVKM. CDR3 sequence reads: CASRLGGLNTEAFF. The CDR3 DNA reads TGTGCCAGCAGGCTCGGGGGGCTGAACACTGAAGCTTTCTTT.

The genes are TRBV27 and TRBJ2-7; a possible D gene is TRBD1 (6 bases). V was clipped by 2 bases and J by 2 bases, with 16 bases between them. The V gene's germline CDR1 is MNHEY and CDR2 SMNVEV (reference sequence). The CDR3 totals 16 residues. CDR3 region: CASSLLAGEGPYEQYF. CDR3 bases: TGTGCCAGCAGTTTACTGGCAGGGGAAGGACCCTACGAGCAGTACTTC.

Points on this clone: Other DNA variants within this sample encode the same CDR3. The rearrangement joins TRBV10-3 to TRBJ2-7, with TRBD2 matching 10 bases. Germline V gene sequence: CDR1 ENHRY, CDR2 SYGVKD. Trimming cost V 4 bases and J 4 bases; bases outside gene matches: 4. The CDR3 totals 14 residues. CDR3 in amino acids: CAISGTSGLYEQYF. CDR3 bases: TGTGCCATCAGTGGGACTAGCGGCCTATACGAGCAGTACTTC.

This chain joins TRBV30 and TRBJ1-5; D is possibly TRBD1 (6 bases). From germline, CDR1 is GTSNPN and CDR2 SVGIG (reference sequence). V was clipped by 6 bases and J by 3 bases, with 12 bases between them. CDR3 length: 13 residues. The CDR3: CACAGELNQPQHF. CDR3 nucleotide sequence: TGTGCCTGCGCAGGGGAGCTCAATCAGCCCCAGCATTTT. The full variable domain, completed using reference TRBV30 and TRBJ1-5, is SQTIHQWPATLVQPVGSPLSLECTVEGTSNPNLYWYRQAAGRGLQLLFYSVGIGQISSEVPQNLSASRPQDRQFILSSKKLLLSDSGFYLCACAGELNQPQHFGDGTRLSIL.

This chain uses TRBV4-1 with TRBJ2-5; 8 bases line up with TRBD2. The CDR3 runs 15 residues. Germline V lookup: CDR1 MGHRA, CDR2 YSYEKL. V lost 3 bases to trimming and J lost 1 base; unmatched junction nucleotides: 4. CDR3 sequence reads: CASSQLLAVQETQYF. The CDR3 region has the DNA TGCGCCAGCAGCCAGTTACTAGCGGTCCAAGAGACCCAGTACTTC.